These 27 T cell receptor beta chains were all obtained from the same sample, sequenced in a study of cytomegalovirus exposure and HLA in healthy donors. Use of 60 Vbeta and 13 Jbeta primers characterized the PCR. The repertoire was sequenced with immunoSEQ multiplex PCR; TCRdb's copy has only in-frame clones and lacks some. The table includes some 87,000 clones, more than 60% detected once. Sequencing was done on a sample of PBMCs. Receptors originate from a young man in good health and CMV-seronegative.

The chain recombines TRBV7-8 with TRBJ2-7; D perhaps matches TRBD1 (6 bases). The CDR3 runs 14 residues. V was cut by 3 bases and J by 2 bases, with 11 bases left in between. Germline V gene data show CDR1 as SGHVS and CDR2 as FQNEAQ. The CDR3 is CASSFPTGTYEQYF. The CDR3 bases are TGTGCCAGCAGCTTCCCCACAGGGACCTACGAGCAGTACTTC. Full variable domain (rest looked up from reference TRBV7-8 and TRBJ2-7): GAGVSQSPRYKVAKRGQDVALRCDPISGHVSLFWYQQALGQGPEFLTYFQNEAQLDKSGLPSDRFFAERPEGSVSTLKIQRTQQEDSAVYLCASSFPTGTYEQYFGPGTRLTVT.

The chain employs TRBV2 and TRBJ2-7, with 9 nucleotides matching TRBD1. This CDR3 is 15 amino acids long. V dropped 4 bases and J dropped 4; count of bases not matched to a gene: 8. In germline, CDR1 is SNHLY, CDR2 FYNNEI. CDR3: CASSAGQGFPYEQYF. The CDR3 DNA reads as TGTGCCAGCAGTGCGGGACAGGGCTTCCCTTACGAGCAGTACTTC.

This chain links TRBV4-1 with TRBJ2-5; no definite D call. The CDR3 consists of 13 residues. In germline, CDR1 is MGHRA, CDR2 YSYEKL. Trimming cost V 1 base and J 5 bases, with 8 bases left between them. The CDR3 nucleotides are TGCGCCAGCAGCCAAGCCTACGGGGAGACCCAGTACTTC. Residues: CASSQAYGETQYF.

The genes are TRBV25-1 and TRBJ2-3; 9 nucleotides align to TRBD2. Germline V gives CDR1 MGHDK, CDR2 SYGVNS. The trim removed 5 bases at V and 7 bases at J, leaving 7 bases unmatched. The CDR3 runs to 14 residues. The CDR3 DNA sequence: TGTGCCAGCAGTCTGAGCGGGGGGTTGAATACGCAGTATTTT. Translated, it gives CASSLSGGLNTQYF.

V and J are TRBV6-6 and TRBJ2-7; 7 nucleotides line up with TRBD1. The CDR3 has 13 residues. CDR1 is MNHNY, CDR2 SVGAGI, per germline (reference sequence). Unmatched junction bases numbered 6, after V lost 8 bases and J lost 2 bases. The CDR3 reads CASAGQATYEQYF. The CDR3 bases are TGTGCCAGCGCTGGACAGGCGACCTACGAGCAGTACTTC.

This clone was counted only a few times. The rearrangement joins TRBV4-1 to TRBJ1-1; D is ambiguous. The CDR3 has 13 amino acids. From germline, CDR1 is MGHRA and CDR2 YSYEKL. Trimming shortened V by 1 base and J by 7 bases, and 10 bases separated the two germline ends. The CDR3 coding sequence is TGCGCCAGCAGCCAAGGAGGTATCGGTGAAGCTTTCTTT. Its translation: CASSQGGIGEAFF.

The rearrangement uses TRBV28 and TRBJ1-5; D is possibly TRBD1 (6 bases). The CDR3 has 16 residues. The V and J ends lost 5 bases and 2 bases respectively, with 16 bases between them. Germline V gives CDR1 MDHEN, CDR2 SYDVKM. CDR3 sequence: CASSALGGAGNQPQHF. CDR3 nucleotide sequence: TGTGCCAGCAGTGCATTAGGGGGAGCGGGCAATCAGCCCCAGCATTTT.

The V and J genes are TRBV6-1 and TRBJ2-5; 12 positions match TRBD1. TRBJ2-7 explains the end of the DNA better; the J call may be wrong. CDR1 MNHNS and CDR2 SASEGT come from the germline V gene. The CDR3 extends over 15 amino acids. CDR3 nucleotides: TGTGCCAGCAGTGAGGGACAGGGGGCCTCCTACGAGCAGTACTTC. This sequence encodes CASSEGQGASYEQYF.

The V call is TRBV7-8, the J call TRBJ1-5; no clear D gene. The CDR3 has 15 amino acids. Germline V CDR1 and CDR2: SGHVS, FQNEAQ. The V end was cut by 5 bases, the J end by 6 bases, with 17 bases between. The CDR3 sequence: CASSLSSYSSQPQHF. Written as DNA, the CDR3 is TGTGCCAGCAGCCTCTCTTCATACTCATCTCAGCCCCAGCATTTT.

The J gene is TRBJ1-2, the V gene TRBV29-1; no clear D. The CDR3 consists of 12 residues. Germline V lookup: CDR1 SQVTM, CDR2 ANQGSEA. V lost 2 bases to trimming and J lost 7 bases, with 11 bases between them. The DNA for the CDR3 is TGCAGCGTTGAACCCCCCGGGGTTGGCTACACCTTC. As protein: CSVEPPGVGYTF.

The table lists this clone with a count of one. V usage is TRBV30 and J usage is TRBJ2-2; 11 nucleotides align to TRBD1. This CDR3 region has 14 residues. The V gene end was trimmed by 3 bases and the J gene end by 3 bases; junction bases not matched to a gene: 0. CDR1 is GTSNPN and CDR2 is SVGIG in the germline V gene (reference sequence). The CDR3 reads CAWRGQGDTGELFF. The CDR3 DNA follows: TGTGCCTGGAGGGGACAGGGGGACACCGGGGAGCTGTTTTTT.

CDR3 sequence (DNA): TGTGCCAGCTCAAGGGACAGCTCACCCCTCCACTTT. Translated, it gives CASSRDSSPLHF. V and J are TRBV18 and TRBJ1-6, with 7 bases matching TRBD1. V lost 5 bases to trimming and J lost 10 bases; unmatched junction nucleotides: 2. There are 12 residues in the CDR3. Germline V gene lookup returns CDR1 KGHSH and CDR2 LQKENI.

The V call is TRBV5-1, the J call TRBJ1-2, with 10 bases identical to TRBD1. V shed 4 bases, J shed 9 bases, and the junction held 9 bases outside the gene matches. Germline CDR1 and CDR2: SGHRS and YFSETQ. There are 14 residues in the CDR3. The CDR3 loop reads CASSPGRDRGRYTF. The CDR3 nucleotides read TGCGCCAGCAGCCCGGGTAGGGACAGGGGACGCTACACCTTC. The full variable domain, completed using reference TRBV5-1 and TRBJ1-2, is KAGVTQTPRYLIKTRGQQVTLSCSPISGHRSVSWYQQTPGQGLQFLFEYFSETQRNKGNFPGRFSGRQFSNSRSEMNVSTLELGDSALYLCASSPGRDRGRYTFGSGTRLTVV.

The chain couples TRBV2 to TRBJ1-2; 10 nucleotides align to TRBD1. V lost 4 bases, J lost 4 bases, and 3 bases stayed unmatched. CDR3 size: 14 residues. Per germline, CDR1 SNHLY and CDR2 FYNNEI. CDR3 sequence reads: CASSGQGASYGYTF. The CDR3 coding sequence is TGTGCCAGCAGTGGACAGGGGGCCTCCTATGGCTACACCTTC. The full variable domain, with the rest looked up from reference TRBV2 and TRBJ1-2, is EPEVTQTPSHQVTQMGQEVILRCVPISNHLYFYWYRQILGQKVEFLVSFYNNEISEKSEIFDDQFSVERPDGSNFTLKIRSTKLEDSAMYFCASSGQGASYGYTFGSGTRLTVV.

The chain couples TRBV6-5 to TRBJ1-2; 12 positions match TRBD1. Per the germline V gene, CDR1 is MNHEY and CDR2 is SVGAGI. The trim removed 5 bases at V and 6 bases at J, leaving 7 bases unmatched. The CDR3 has 15 residues. The DNA of the CDR3 is TGTGCCAGCAGTCTACCGGGACAGGGGGCGAATGGCTACACCTTC. It codes for CASSLPGQGANGYTF.

CDR3 region: CASSTWAPEAFF. The CDR3 coding sequence is TGTGCCAGCAGCACCTGGGCACCTGAAGCTTTCTTT. The chain uses TRBV7-9 and TRBJ1-1; D is uncertain. V lost 5 bases and J 6 bases, leaving 10 bases between the germline ends. In germline, CDR1 is SEHNR, CDR2 FQNEAQ (reference sequence). This CDR3 is 12 amino acids long. The whole variable domain, remainder taken from reference TRBV7-9 and TRBJ1-1, is DTGVSQNPRHKITKRGQNVTFRCDPISEHNRLYWYRQTLGQGPEFLTYFQNEAQLEKSRLLSDRFSAERPKGSFSTLEIQRTEQGDSAMYLCASSTWAPEAFFGQGTRLTVV.

The table lists this clone with a count of one. The V and J genes are TRBV29-1 and TRBJ1-3; maybe TRBD1 (5 bases). Germline loops: CDR1 SQVTM, CDR2 ANQGSEA. CDR3 size: 13 residues. Trimming shortened V by 3 bases and J by 4 bases, and 10 bases separated the two germline ends. CDR3 sequence reads: CSVDYRQGNTIYF. For the CDR3, the DNA is TGCAGCGTTGATTACAGACAGGGAAACACCATATATTTT.

Only a few counts were recorded for this clone. This CDR3 reads CASSLDEGYYEQYF. The CDR3 DNA follows: TGTGCCAGCAGCTTAGATGAGGGATACTACGAGCAGTACTTC. This sequence joins TRBV7-6 and TRBJ2-7; tentative D call: TRBD2 (5 bases). CDR3 size: 14 residues. Trimming left V 1 base short and J 3 bases short, with 10 bases between. Germline V gene data show CDR1 as SGHVS and CDR2 as FNYEAQ. The full variable domain, completed using reference TRBV7-6 and TRBJ2-7, is GAGVSQSPRYKVTKRGQDVALRCDPISGHVSLYWYRQALGQGPEFLTYFNYEAQQDKSGLPNDRFSAERPEGSISTLTIQRTEQRDSAMYRCASSLDEGYYEQYFGPGTRLTVT.

The chain has TRBV6-5 and TRBJ1-5, with a possible D match to TRBD1 (5 bases). The CDR3 loop spans 14 amino acids. Germline V gives CDR1 MNHEY, CDR2 SVGAGI. V lost 6 bases and J lost 0, with 9 bases in between. The CDR3 DNA reads as TGTGCCAGCAGAAGTGGGGCTAGCAATCAGCCCCAGCATTTT. It codes for CASRSGASNQPQHF.

As concerns this clone: At one boundary the junction diverges from the germline segment, which might be a read error. The V call is TRBV7-9, the J call TRBJ1-1; D is unclear. The CDR3 extends over 12 amino acids. Per the germline V gene, CDR1 is SEHNR and CDR2 is FQNEAQ (reference sequence). CDR3 in DNA: TGTTCCAGCAGCCGCGGTGGAGCGGGTGCTTTCTTT. Its protein is CSSSRGGAGAFF.

This chain links TRBV19 with TRBJ2-7; TRBD1 matches 11 bases. Trimming removed 4 bases from V and 1 base from J; junction bases left unmatched: 6. The CDR3 covers 16 residues. Germline V CDR1 and CDR2: LNHDA, SQIVND (reference sequence). The CDR3 here is CASSTKGTGGSYEQYF. The DNA for the CDR3 is TGTGCCAGTAGTACAAAGGGGACAGGGGGTTCCTACGAGCAGTACTTC.

This chain connects TRBV6-5 to TRBJ2-7; 7 nucleotides agree with TRBD1. V shed 0 bases and J 0 bases; nucleotides not matched to a gene: 5. The length of the CDR3 is 16 residues. The germline gives CDR1 MNHEY, CDR2 SVGAGI. The CDR3 loop reads CASSYSIGTVSYEQYF. The CDR3 DNA is TGTGCCAGCAGTTACTCTATCGGGACAGTCTCCTACGAGCAGTACTTC.

The rearrangement uses TRBV27 and TRBJ1-2, with 9 bases matching TRBD1. J lost 3 bases, V lost 8 bases, and 7 bases had no gene match. Per germline, CDR1 MNHEY and CDR2 SMNVEV (reference sequence). The CDR3 is 14 residues long. The CDR3 DNA follows: TGTGCCAGCGGGGGGACAGGGATAGACTATGGCTACACCTTC. Translated, it gives CASGGTGIDYGYTF.

The J gene is TRBJ1-4, the V gene TRBV18, with 10 positions matching TRBD1. V lost 3 bases to trimming and J lost 7 bases; unmatched junction nucleotides: 11. The CDR3 runs to 17 residues. Germline V gene lookup returns CDR1 KGHSH and CDR2 LQKENI. The CDR3 sequence: CASSPTGGPSASEKLFF. In nucleotides, the CDR3 is TGTGCCAGCTCACCGACAGGGGGCCCCTCTGCTAGTGAAAAACTGTTTTTT.

This clone appeared a few times. The chain uses TRBV6-5 and TRBJ2-7; possible D gene TRBD2, 7 bases. Germline CDR1 MNHEY, CDR2 SVGAGI. The CDR3 contains 11 residues. With 6 bases removed from V and 7 bases from J, the gap between germline ends came to 10 bases. Here the CDR3 DNA reads TGTGCCAGCAGGGGGGGGCGGGAGCAGTACTTC. Protein: CASRGGREQYF.

The chain links TRBV25-1 to TRBJ1-5; D is ambiguous. This CDR3 is 14 amino acids long. The germline gives CDR1 MGHDK, CDR2 SYGVNS. V lost 3 bases and J 5 bases, leaving 11 bases between the germline ends. In DNA form, the CDR3 reads TGTGCCAGCAGTGATTTTACCCGGGATCAGCCCCAGCATTTT. It is translated as CASSDFTRDQPQHF.

V is TRBV19 and J is TRBJ2-5; no reliable D call. CDR3 length: 13 residues. Germline CDR1 reads LNHDA; CDR2 reads SQIVND (reference sequence). With 3 bases removed from V and 5 bases from J, the gap between germline ends came to 10 bases. This CDR3 is CASSIWPPETQYF. CDR3 in DNA: TGTGCCAGTAGTATTTGGCCCCCGGAGACCCAGTACTTC.